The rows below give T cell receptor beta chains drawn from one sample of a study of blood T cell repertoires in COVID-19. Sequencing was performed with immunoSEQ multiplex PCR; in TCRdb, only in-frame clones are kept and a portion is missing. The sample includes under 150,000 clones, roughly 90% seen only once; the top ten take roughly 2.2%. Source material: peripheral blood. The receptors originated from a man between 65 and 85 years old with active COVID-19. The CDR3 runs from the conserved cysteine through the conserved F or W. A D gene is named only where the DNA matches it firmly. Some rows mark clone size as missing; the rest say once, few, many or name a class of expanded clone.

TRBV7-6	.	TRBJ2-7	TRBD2	TGTGCCAGCAGCCAAGGACTAGAGGAAGTCTACGAGCAGTACTTC	CASSQGLEEVYEQYF
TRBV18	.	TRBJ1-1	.	TGTGCCAGCTCACCAAGGGGGAACACTGAAGCTTTCTTT	CASSPRGNTEAFF
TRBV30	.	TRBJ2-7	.	TGTGCCTGGAGTCCCGGCAGGCCCTACGAGCAGTACTTC	CAWSPGRPYEQYF
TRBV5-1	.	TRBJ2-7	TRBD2	TGCGCCAGCAGTGCGATAGCGGGAGGCGAGCAGTACTTC	CASSAIAGGEQYF
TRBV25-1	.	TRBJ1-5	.	TGTGCCAGCAGGGGCGGGGGCCCCCAGCATTTT	CASRGGGPQHF
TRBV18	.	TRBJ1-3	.	TGTGCCAGCTCCCCGGGAGGATCGGGAGGAAACACCATATATTTT	CASSPGGSGGNTIYF
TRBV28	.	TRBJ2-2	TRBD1	TGTGCCAGCAGTACGACAGGGGGCGCGAACACCGGGGAGCTGTTTTTT	CASSTTGGANTGELFF
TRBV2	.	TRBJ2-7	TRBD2	TGTGCCAGCATTTTGACTAGCCGGGGCGAGCAGTACTTC	CASILTSRGEQYF
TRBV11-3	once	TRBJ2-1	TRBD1	TGTGCCAGCAGCTCGACAGGGGTATCCTACAATGAGCAGTTCTTC	CASSSTGVSYNEQFF
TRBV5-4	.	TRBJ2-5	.	TGTGCCAGCAGCTTGGTGCCAGGAGAGACCCAGTACTTC	CASSLVPGETQYF
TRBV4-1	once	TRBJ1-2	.	TGCGCCAGCAGCCCACGAAAACTCCCGAACGGCTACACCTTC	CASSPRKLPNGYTF
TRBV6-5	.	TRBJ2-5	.	TGTGCCAGCAGTTACTCGAGCCTTCAAGAGACCCAGTACTTC	CASSYSSLQETQYF
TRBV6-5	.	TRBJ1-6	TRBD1	TGTGCCAGCAGTAGGGACAGTAATTCACCCCTCCACTTT	CASSRDSNSPLHF
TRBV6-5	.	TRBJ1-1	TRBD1	TGTGCCAGCAGTACCCGACAGGGGCCTGAAGCTTTCTTT	CASSTRQGPEAFF
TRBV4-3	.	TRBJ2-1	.	TGCGCCAGCAGCCAAGGCCCGACTGAGCTGAGGCAGTTCTTC	CASSQGPTELRQFF
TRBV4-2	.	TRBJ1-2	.	TGTGCCAGCAGCCAAGACGGTGACAGGTTAACAATAAACTATGGCTACACCTTC	CASSQDGDRLTINYGYTF
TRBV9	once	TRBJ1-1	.	TGTGCCAGCAGCGTATCTAACGCAAACACTGAAGCTTTCTTT	CASSVSNANTEAFF
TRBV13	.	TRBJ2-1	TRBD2	TGTGCCAGCAGCCCGACCGGACTAGCGGGAGAGGATGAGCAGTTCTTC	CASSPTGLAGEDEQFF
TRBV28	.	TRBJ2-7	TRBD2	TGTGCCAGCAGACAAAGCGGGAGTTACGAGCAGTACTTC	CASRQSGSYEQYF
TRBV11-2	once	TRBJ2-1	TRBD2	TGTGCCAGCAGCCAACTAGCGTCCTACAATGAGCAGTTCTTC	CASSQLASYNEQFF
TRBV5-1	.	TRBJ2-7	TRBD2	TGCGCCAGCAGCGAGGGACTAGCGGAATCCTACGAGCAGTACTTC	CASSEGLAESYEQYF
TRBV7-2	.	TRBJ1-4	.	TGTGCCAGCAGCTTGAGGGGACCGCGGGGGACTAATGAAAAACTGTTTTTT	CASSLRGPRGTNEKLFF
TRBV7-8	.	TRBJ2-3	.	TGTGCCAGCAGCTCTTACTGGCGGGCAAGCACAGATACGCAGTATTTT	CASSSYWRASTDTQYF
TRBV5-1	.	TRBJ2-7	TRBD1	TGCGCCAGCAGCCCCTATCTCCGGACAGGGCAAATTCTTTCCTACGAGCAGTACTTC	CASSPYLRTGQILSYEQYF
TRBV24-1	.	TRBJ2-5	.	TGTGCCACCAGCACAGATAAAGAGACCCAGTACTTC	CATSTDKETQYF
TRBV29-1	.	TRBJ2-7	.	TGCAGCGTTGGGGCAGGGGCCCTCTCCTACGAGCAGTACTTC	CSVGAGALSYEQYF
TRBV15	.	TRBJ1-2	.	TGTGCCACCAGCAGAGGCGAGACACCGTATGGCTACACCTTC	CATSRGETPYGYTF
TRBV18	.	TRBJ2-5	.	TGTGCCAGCTCACCCCCTCCGGGGGAGACCCAGTACTTC	CASSPPPGETQYF
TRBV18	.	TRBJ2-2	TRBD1	TGTGCCAGCTCACCCCCGGGACAGGGATACACCGGGGAGCTGTTTTTT	CASSPPGQGYTGELFF
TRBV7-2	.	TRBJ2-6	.	TGTGCCAGCAGCTTGGTACTAAGCTCTGGGGCCAACGTCCTGACTTTC	CASSLVLSSGANVLTF
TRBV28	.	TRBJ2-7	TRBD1	TGTGCCAGCAGTTTCTCGAGACCGGGACAGGGGGCCTCCGAGCAGTACTTC	CASSFSRPGQGASEQYF
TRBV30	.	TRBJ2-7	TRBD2	TGTGCCTGGAGCCTAGCGGGAGGTTACGAGCAGTACTTC	CAWSLAGGYEQYF
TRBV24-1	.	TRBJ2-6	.	TGTGCCACCAGTGACCCGGGAGCTGGGGCCAACGTCCTGACTTTC	CATSDPGAGANVLTF